These 27 T cell receptor beta chains originate from one sample sequenced in a study of molecular identifiers for immune sequencing clone quantification. Each CDR3 protein is one row after TCRdb ran MiXCR on the PCR reads. Altogether tens of thousands of distinct CDR3 sequences are present, over 15% being singletons, with the ten largest covering about 1.5%. The sample was naive CD8+ T cells from blood, with Jurkat cell RNA spiked in. Subset reported: FACS-sorted CD8+CD4-CCR7+CD45RA+ naive T cells. The receptors here all came from a human donor in good health. Some libraries in this study had Jurkat cell RNA spiked in.

This clonotype showed up just once. The rearrangement uses TRBV18 and TRBJ2-7; TRBD2 matches 7 bases. The CDR3 sequence is 16 residues long. Germline CDR1 is KGHSH and CDR2 is LQKENI. The ends lost 0 bases at V and 2 bases at J; junction bases unmatched: 7. The CDR3 region is CASSPPGAGDPYEQYF. The CDR3 DNA is TGTGCCAGCTCACCACCAGGGGCGGGAGACCCCTACGAGCAGTACTTC.

This clonotype was seen many times. V gene TRBV6-5 combines with J gene TRBJ1-1; no reliable D call. Per germline, CDR1 MNHEY and CDR2 SVGAGI. Trimming took 2 bases from V and 0 from J, leaving 7 bases between them. The CDR3 covers 14 residues. The CDR3 DNA reads TGTGCCAGCAGTTACGCAGAGTTGAACACTGAAGCTTTCTTT. Translation: CASSYAELNTEAFF.

This clonotype was counted at least ten times. The chain joins TRBV7-9 to TRBJ2-4, with D perhaps matching TRBD2 (5 bases). V was clipped by 5 bases and J by 1 base, with 9 bases between them. Germline values: CDR1 SEHNR, CDR2 FQNEAQ (reference sequence). The CDR3 is 14 amino acids. CDR3 amino acids: CASSPPGAKNIQYF. In DNA, the CDR3 is TGTGCCAGCAGCCCCCCGGGGGCCAAAAACATTCAGTACTTC. Full variable domain (missing parts from reference TRBV7-9 and TRBJ2-4): DTGVSQNPRHKITKRGQNVTFRCDPISEHNRLYWYRQTLGQGPEFLTYFQNEAQLEKSRLLSDRFSAERPKGSFSTLEIQRTEQGDSAMYLCASSPPGAKNIQYFGAGTRLSVL.

This clonotype showed up many times. The rearrangement joins TRBV5-1 to TRBJ1-2; no clear D. This CDR3 is built from 13 residues. With 1 base removed from V and 1 base from J, the gap between germline ends came to 5 bases. Germline V lookup: CDR1 SGHRS, CDR2 YFSETQ. CDR3 coding DNA: TGCGCCAGCAGCTTGAACAGTAACTATGGCTACACCTTC. It encodes CASSLNSNYGYTF.

The genes are TRBV2 and TRBJ2-3; 13 positions match TRBD2. The CDR3 is 16 amino acids. Germline V gene lookup returns CDR1 SNHLY and CDR2 FYNNEI. The J segment lost 2 bases and the V segment lost 6 bases, leaving 5 bases of the junction unmatched. The CDR3 here is CASRGLAGDLTDTQYF. In DNA, the CDR3 is TGTGCCAGCAGAGGACTAGCGGGAGATCTCACAGATACGCAGTATTTT.

This clonotype was found many times. V gene TRBV7-9 combines with J gene TRBJ2-7, with D possibly matching TRBD1 (6 bases). CDR1 and CDR2 from the germline V gene are SEHNR and FQNEAQ (reference sequence). Trimming took off 5 bases at V and 3 bases at J, with 14 bases between the two ends. CDR3 size: 14 residues. In DNA, the CDR3 is TGTGCCAGCAGCAGTAGACAGGACAACTACGAGCAGTACTTC. Amino acid sequence: CASSSRQDNYEQYF.

There are a few counts of this clonotype. It may be a read error: a sequence one base away is much more abundant. This rearrangement joins TRBV7-6 to TRBJ2-3; D perhaps matches TRBD2 (5 bases). The CDR3 consists of 16 residues. Per germline, CDR1 SGHVS and CDR2 FNYEAQ. Trimming cost V 5 bases and J 2 bases, with 17 bases left between them. The CDR3, as DNA: TGTGCCAGCAGCCCCCCCCGGGGAACGCTCACAGATACGCAGTATTTT. Translated, it gives CASSPPRGTLTDTQYF.

This clonotype came up many times. This chain uses TRBV27 with TRBJ2-7, with 14 bases identical to TRBD2. With V trimmed by 5 bases and J by 3 bases, 3 bases remained unmatched. Germline loops: CDR1 MNHEY, CDR2 SMNVEV (reference sequence). This CDR3 is built from 15 residues. The CDR3 loop reads CASSVGTSGGYEQYF. CDR3 sequence (DNA): TGTGCCAGCAGTGTCGGGACTAGCGGGGGCTACGAGCAGTACTTC.

This clonotype has a handful of counts. The chain couples TRBV2 to TRBJ2-2, with TRBD1 as a possible D gene (6 bases). Germline CDR1 and CDR2: SNHLY and FYNNEI. The CDR3 is 22 amino acids. V lost 2 bases and J 0 bases, leaving 28 bases between the germline ends. In DNA, the CDR3 is TGTGCCAGCAGTGAACCAGTCGGGTTGGACAGCTCCTCGATATCGAACACCGGGGAGCTGTTTTTT. The encoded protein is CASSEPVGLDSSSISNTGELFF.

This clonotype was counted many times. The chain couples TRBV6-1 to TRBJ1-5; D remains ambiguous. Germline V gene data show CDR1 as MNHNS and CDR2 as SASEGT. V was cut by 1 base and J by 0 bases, with 10 bases left in between. This CDR3 comprises 16 residues. This CDR3 reads CASSEEQSYSNQPQHF. The CDR3 DNA reads as TGTGCCAGCAGTGAAGAACAGAGTTATAGCAATCAGCCCCAGCATTTT.

This clonotype has at least ten counts. The chain combines TRBV28 with TRBJ2-6, with 8 bases matching TRBD1. This CDR3 is 18 amino acids long. Unmatched junction bases numbered 7, after V lost 3 bases and J lost 0 bases. CDR1 and CDR2 (germline): MDHEN, SYDVKM. The CDR3 nucleotides read TGTGCCAGCAGTTTCCCCGGGACAGGCACCTCTGGGGCCAACGTCCTGACTTTC. It encodes CASSFPGTGTSGANVLTF.

A word on this clonotype: A read error may explain this, as a much larger clone is one base away. V is TRBV7-9 and J is TRBJ2-1; 8 bases align to TRBD2. CDR1 SEHNR and CDR2 FQNEAQ come from the germline V gene (reference sequence). The length of the CDR3 is 14 residues. CDR3 loop: CVSSRLASYNEQFF. CDR3 nucleotides: TGTGTCAGCTCAAGACTAGCGTCCTACAATGAGCAGTTCTTC.

This clonotype has ten or more counts. The chain couples TRBV7-9 to TRBJ2-7; 11 positions match TRBD2. This CDR3 is built from 13 residues. Germline CDR1 SEHNR, CDR2 FQNEAQ (reference sequence). The V segment lost 1 base and the J segment 7 bases; nucleotides outside the gene matches: 0. The CDR3 reads CASSLGLAGEQYF. The CDR3 region has the DNA TGTGCCAGCAGCTTAGGACTAGCGGGGGAGCAGTACTTC.

This clonotype was detected many times. The chain couples TRBV5-1 to TRBJ2-3, with D possibly TRBD2 on 6 matching bases. In germline, CDR1 is SGHRS, CDR2 YFSETQ. There are 16 residues in the CDR3. The ends were cut back, 0 bases at V and 4 bases at J, with 15 bases in the middle. CDR3 bases: TGCGCCAGCAGCTTGGTGGCGGGACCCCGTGCAGATACGCAGTATTTT. As protein: CASSLVAGPRADTQYF.

The V and J genes are TRBV5-6 and TRBJ2-7; D is perhaps TRBD2 (7 bases). Germline V gene data show CDR1 as SGHDT and CDR2 as YYEEEE. V was trimmed by 4 bases and J by 3 bases, leaving 17 bases between them. The length of the CDR3 is 15 residues. CDR3 nucleotides: TGTGCCAGCAGCCCAGTGGCGGGGGCTAACTACGAGCAGTACTTC. Translation gives CASSPVAGANYEQYF.

With regard to this clonotype: With a much larger clone just one base away, this may be a read error. V is TRBV6-2 or TRBV6-3 and J is TRBJ2-7; a weak D match, TRBD2 (5 bases). Germline assignment: CDR1 MNHEY and CDR2 SVGEGT. Trimming shortened V by 8 bases and J by 10 bases, and 15 bases separated the two germline ends. This CDR3 has 11 residues. The CDR3 spells CASLGLLDQYF. The CDR3 nucleotides read TGTGCCAGCCTCGGACTTTTGGATCAGTACTTC.

The sample holds many counts of this clonotype. This rearrangement joins TRBV7-8 to TRBJ2-3; D is unresolved. The germline V and J ends were trimmed by 1 base and 3 bases, with 5 bases remaining between them. This CDR3 has 13 amino acids. Germline assignment: CDR1 SGHVS and CDR2 FQNEAQ. The CDR3: CASSLVSTDTQYF. CDR3 coding DNA: TGTGCCAGCAGCTTAGTCTCGACAGATACGCAGTATTTT. The complete variable domain, with remaining parts taken from reference TRBV7-8 and TRBJ2-3, reads GAGVSQSPRYKVAKRGQDVALRCDPISGHVSLFWYQQALGQGPEFLTYFQNEAQLDKSGLPSDRFFAERPEGSVSTLKIQRTQQEDSAVYLCASSLVSTDTQYFGPGTRLTVL.

As to this clonotype: This sequence may be a read error, since a much larger clone differs from it by one base. The CDR3 protein is CATRDAHEQSF. CDR3 nucleotides: TGTGCCACGAGGGATGCCCATGAGCAGTCCTTC. The V and J genes are TRBV10-3 and TRBJ2-1, with D maybe TRBD2 (5 bases). CDR3 length equals 11 residues. Per the germline V gene, CDR1 is ENHRY and CDR2 is SYGVKD.

This clonotype was counted many times. The rearrangement uses TRBV24-1 and TRBJ2-5; 7 bases match TRBD2. The CDR3 has 15 residues. The V segment lost 4 bases and the J segment 1 base; nucleotides outside the gene matches: 5. Germline V lookup: CDR1 KGHDR, CDR2 SFDVKD. The DNA for the CDR3 is TGTGCCACCAGTGAGTTGACTAGCAGCCAAGAGACCCAGTACTTC. This encodes CATSELTSSQETQYF.

In regard to this clonotype: A read error may explain this, as a much larger clone is one base away. The V call is TRBV27, the J call TRBJ2-3; 7 bases are a match to TRBD1. There are 12 residues in the CDR3. Germline V gene data show CDR1 as MNHEY and CDR2 as SMNVEV (reference sequence). CDR3 sequence (DNA): TGTGCCAGCAGTGGACAGGTCGATACGCGGTATTTT. Translation: CASSGQVDTRYF.

In the case of this clonotype: A read error may explain this, as a much larger clone is one base away. This chain uses TRBV19 with TRBJ2-1, with D perhaps matching TRBD2 (6 bases). Between the trimmed V and J ends, which lost 4 bases and 6 bases, there was a span of 13 bases. CDR3 length: 14 amino acids. Germline V gene data show CDR1 as LNHDA and CDR2 as SQIVND (reference sequence). For the CDR3, the DNA is TGTGCCAGTAGTACCTACTCTAGCGCCAATGAGCAGTTCTTC. This codes for CASSTYSSANEQFF.

This chain uses TRBV12-3 or TRBV12-4 with TRBJ2-1, with TRBD1 matching over 8 bases. The V and J ends lost 5 bases and 5 bases, in that order; junction bases with no gene match: 2. The CDR3 is made up of 13 amino acids. The CDR3 DNA sequence: TGTGCCAGCAGTCACAGGGGGGACAATGAGCAGTTCTTC. This codes for CASSHRGDNEQFF.

This clonotype was found many times. This chain links TRBV7-8 with TRBJ2-2; 14 nucleotides line up with TRBD2. CDR3 length equals 18 residues. V lost 5 bases and J lost 3; bases outside the gene matches: 8. CDR1 and CDR2 from the germline V gene are SGHVS and FQNEAQ. The CDR3 spells CASSNGLAGGSDTGELFF. CDR3 bases: TGTGCCAGCAGCAATGGACTAGCGGGAGGATCCGACACCGGGGAGCTGTTTTTT.

The chain's CDR3 is CASSYPRDRVYNEQFF. The CDR3 DNA follows: TGTGCCAGCAGTTACCCCCGGGACAGGGTGTACAATGAGCAGTTCTTC. The chain uses TRBV6-2 or TRBV6-3 and TRBJ2-1; 9 nucleotides align to TRBD1. V gave up 2 bases and J gave up 4 bases; unmatched junction bases: 6. The length of the CDR3 is 16 residues. Per germline, CDR1 MNHEY and CDR2 SVGEGT.

As for this clonotype: A much larger clone lies one base from this, so it may be a read error. The CDR3 coding sequence is TGTGTCAGCAGCTTAGTAGGGGGGAATGAAAAACTGTTTTTT. Residues: CVSSLVGGNEKLFF. The V gene is TRBV7-9, the J gene TRBJ1-4, with D possibly being TRBD1 (6 bases). The V gene's germline CDR1 is SEHNR and CDR2 FQNEAQ (reference sequence). The CDR3 length is 14 residues.

Concerning this clonotype: A much larger clone differs by one base, so this may be a read error. This likely comes from a read error, as the CDR3 has no conserved phenylalanine or tryptophan at its end. The chain is built from TRBV5-3 and TRBJ1-1; D is unclear. TRBV5-3 is an ORF; its function is uncertain. CDR3 length: 15 amino acids. Deletions cut 8 bases from V and 3 bases from J, with 20 bases between. In DNA, the CDR3 is TGTGCCAGCAGCCCGTTTGGACCTAAACACACTGAAGCTTTCATT. This gives the protein CASSPFGPKHTEAFI.

J is TRBJ2-7 and V is TRBV14, with a weak D call TRBD2 (6 bases). In germline, CDR1 is SGHDN, CDR2 FVKESK. The V and J ends lost 4 bases and 7 bases respectively, with 23 bases between them. The length of the CDR3 is 16 residues. Written as DNA, the CDR3 is TGTGCCAGCAGCCGAGATATGGGGGGAGTCATTCAAGAGCAGTACTTC. It yields the protein CASSRDMGGVIQEQYF. Filled out from reference TRBV14 and TRBJ2-7, the complete variable domain reads EAGVTQFPSHSVIEKGQTVTLRCDPISGHDNLYWYRRVMGKEIKFLLHFVKESKQDESGMPNNRFLAERTGGTYSTLKVQPAELEDSGVYFCASSRDMGGVIQEQYFGPGTRLTVT.